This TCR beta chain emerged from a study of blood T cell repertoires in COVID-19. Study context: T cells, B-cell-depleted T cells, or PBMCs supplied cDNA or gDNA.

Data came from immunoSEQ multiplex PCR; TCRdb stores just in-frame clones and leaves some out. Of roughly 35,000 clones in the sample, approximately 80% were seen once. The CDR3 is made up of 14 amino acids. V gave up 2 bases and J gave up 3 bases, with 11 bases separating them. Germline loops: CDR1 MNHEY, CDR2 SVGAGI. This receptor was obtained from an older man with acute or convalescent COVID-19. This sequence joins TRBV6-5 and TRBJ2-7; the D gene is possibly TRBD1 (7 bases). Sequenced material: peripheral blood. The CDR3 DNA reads TGTGCCAGCAGTTACGGGACAGCGGGCTACGAGCAGTACTTC. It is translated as CASSYGTAGYEQYF.